The sequence of this T cell receptor beta chain was determined in a study of T-cell memory formation after mild COVID-19. Study observations and caveats: While clones contracting from day 15 to 85 were balanced between CD4 and CD8, later expanders leaned CD4+.

5'RACE, which relied on constant-segment primers, yielded TCR alpha and TCR beta cDNA libraries carrying sample barcodes and UMIs. One entry per CDR3 protein results from TCRdb running MiXCR on the 5' RACE reads. There are hundreds of thousands of distinct CDR3 sequences in the sample; 25% occur only once, and around 13% lies in the top ten. CDR3 size: 13 residues. CDR1 is SGDLS and CDR2 is YYNGEE in the germline V gene. The ends were cut back, 4 bases at V and 2 bases at J, with 9 bases in the middle. Comment on this clonotype: What it binds is unknown.

This clonotype was sampled from an adult woman who had mild COVID-19 (a few samples of this study predate the infection). Cell type and time point are not known. Sequencing input: PBMCs or a T cell subset sorted from them (not recorded which). The chain couples TRBV9 to TRBJ1-2; D gene uncertain. The CDR3 region is CASSPSSNYGYTF. The CDR3 nucleotides are TGTGCCAGCAGCCCCTCCTCCAACTATGGCTACACCTTC.